This TCR beta chain emerged from a study of cytomegalovirus exposure and HLA in healthy donors. Findings of the study overall: Investigators reported 150 to 200 TCR beta chains as tied to cytomegalovirus.

The PCR made use of 60 Vbeta and 13 Jbeta primers. Assay: immunoSEQ multiplex PCR; the TCRdb copy retains only in-frame clones and omits some. Of roughly 49,000 clones in the sample, 81% are singletons; the top ten hold 2.5%. As concerns this clone: Its antigen is as yet unknown.

This CDR3 region has 14 residues. Looked up from germline, CDR1 is SGHKS and CDR2 is YYEKEE (reference sequence). Between the trimmed V and J ends, which lost 0 bases and 0 bases, there was a span of 6 bases. The sample consisted of PBMCs. This receptor was taken from a boy between 10 and 17 years old in good health and CMV-seropositive. This chain joins TRBV5-5 and TRBJ1-1; D unclear. The CDR3 DNA is TGTGCCAGCAGCTTGGCCCGGGTGAACACTGAAGCTTTCTTT. It yields the protein CASSLARVNTEAFF.